This record covers a single TCR beta chain. This clone was counted a single time. Its antigen has not been determined. Base qualities are not at hand, and no much larger clone is one base apart. TCRbeta CDR3 regions were amplified from genomic DNA using the immunoSEQ Assay, a bias-controlled multiplex PCR. Under the source paper's analysis protocol: The number of nucleated cells in each sample was estimated from the amplification of reference gene primers within the assay. Sequence reads were collapsed and filtered to measure the absolute abundance of every unique TCRbeta CDR3 rearrangement. For each sample, productive Simpson clonality was calculated by taking the square root of Simpson's diversity index across productive rearrangements. The immuneACCESS repertoire file appears here via TCRdb, limited to in-frame rearrangements. These files lack a portion of the clones; in checked studies, under half of the deficit traces to unresolved V genes, and the cause of the others is not known. Clonal size and the V and J genes are those of that table, whereas D and trimming came from the DNA. This sample gives roughly 25,000 clones in total; about nine tenths of them show up just once. The top ten clones comprise approximately 2.9% of the sample.

The data are from a study of blood T cell repertoires in COVID-19 (dated by TCRdb to 2020 to 2021). About the full investigation: Samples covering the acute and convalescent phases of COVID-19 were provided by collaborators in the United States, Italy and Spain. Samples were obtained from the ongoing ImmuneRACE study (first 160 participants) and from over 1,000 subjects provided by 6 global collaborators. Deeply sampled blood TCRbeta repertoires from subjects exposed to, actively infected with, or recovered from COVID-19 were included in the dataset. The repertoires were made available in a free public database intended to serve as a resource for research on the immune response to SARS-CoV-2. A de-identified subject ID, COVID-19 status, age in years and sex were almost always included in the sample metadata. The material from the prospective study consisted of cDNA or gDNA derived from T cells, B-cell-depleted T cells, or PBMCs. Where available, HLA class I and class II types were taken from metadata supplied by the sample provider and were not determined by assay-based typing.

CDR1 and CDR2 (SGHVS, FNYEAQ) derive from the germline V gene. The CDR3 sequence holds 15 residues, the cysteine and phenylalanine included. Only the CDR3 DNA stays, 45 bases, in frame from base 1. V sheds 3 bases and J sheds 3 bases, leaving 12 bases between their ends. The collaborating institutions used their own protocols to collect whole blood in K2EDTA tubes. For TCRbeta analysis, collaborators shipped samples in one of three forms: frozen whole blood, isolated PBMCs, or DNA extracted from either of those sample types. Overall study results and their limits: How much clinical and demographic metadata was included differed by source and by participant, and the metadata was provided uncurated.

The origin of this receptor is a human donor in a cohort sampled during active COVID-19. The sample consisted of peripheral blood. The chain is assembled from TRBV7-6 and TRBJ1-5; tentative D gene TRBD1, with 5 bases matching. The DNA sequence reads TGTGCCAGCAGCTTCCCCGACAGAAACAATCAGCCCCAGCATTTT. The encoded protein is CASSFPDRNNQPQHF.